The 19 T cell receptor beta chains presented below share a single source sample, sequenced in a study of tumor-infiltrating lymphocytes in primary liver carcinoma. Both RNA and DNA were isolated together from around 18-30 mg of bulk tissue that had not been sorted. A constant-region primer primed TCR beta cDNA synthesis from 500 to 550 ng of total RNA. ARM-PCR, slightly modified, supplied the TCR beta libraries through three nested multiplex PCR rounds. A C-beta reverse primer and TRBV1-TRBV30 forward primers served in each of the first two PCR rounds, at approximately 10 cycles apiece. TCRdb ran MiXCR on the multiplex PCR reads and lists one entry per CDR3 protein. The table lists approximately 45,000 distinct CDR3 sequences, over 70% of them singletons. Sequenced material: liver tumor tissue from sampling region 2. Described subset: tumor region T2, inferior pole. The receptors come from a man aged 40-49 years with primary liver carcinoma and hepatitis B virus infection.

About this clonotype: At one end the junction does not follow the germline gene, possibly because of a read error. V usage is TRBV12-3 or TRBV12-4 and J usage is TRBJ2-3, with a weak D call TRBD2 (6 bases). The CDR3 sequence is 15 residues long. The CDR3 DNA follows: TGTGCTAGCAGTTTAGATTCCTGCAGCGGGCGCGCGCAGTATTTT. Translation gives CASSLDSCSGRAQYF.

This clonotype has a count of ten or more. The V call is TRBV12-3 or TRBV12-4, the J call TRBJ1-3, with D uncertain. This CDR3 contains 15 residues. The ends were cut back, 5 bases at V and 2 bases at J, with 13 bases in the middle. CDR3 coding DNA: TGTGCCAGCAGTGCCAGCCCGGTGACTGGAAACACCATATATTTT. Amino acids: CASSASPVTGNTIYF.

This clonotype is a singleton in its sample. The chain employs TRBV11-2 and TRBJ2-5; perhaps TRBD2 as D (7 bases). V was shortened by 10 bases and J by 5 bases, with 20 bases between the two germline ends. Germline CDR1 and CDR2: SGHAT and FQNNGV. This CDR3 contains 14 residues. CDR3 nucleotides: TGTGCCATCACCAGCCATGGGAGGGGGGAGACCCAGTACTTC. Translating gives CAITSHGRGETQYF.

This sequence joins TRBV10-1 and TRBJ1-4; perhaps TRBD1 as D (5 bases). Trimming removed 9 bases from V and 5 bases from J, with 13 bases in between. This CDR3 region has 13 residues. CDR1 WNHNN and CDR2 SYGVQD come from the germline V gene (reference sequence). The CDR3 loop is CASIRGPNEKLFF. Written as DNA, the CDR3 is TGCGCCAGTATTCGGGGCCCAAATGAAAAACTGTTTTTT.

This clonotype is classed as medium-sized (0.01 to 0.1%). The gene calls are TRBV12-3 or TRBV12-4 and TRBJ1-1, with D tentatively TRBD1 (6 bases). V lost 3 bases and J lost 1, with 9 bases in between. The CDR3 totals 14 residues. The CDR3 nucleotides read TGTGCCAGCAGTTTTAAAGGGGGGAACACTGAAGCTTTCTTT. Translation: CASSFKGGNTEAFF.

A remark on this clonotype: The conserved phenylalanine or tryptophan is not found at the CDR3 terminus, so this likely reflects a read error. The V gene is TRBV5-6, the J gene TRBJ2-3; 7 bases are shared with TRBD2. This CDR3 is 16 amino acids long. Germline V lookup: CDR1 SGHDT, CDR2 YYEEEE. J lost 1 base, V lost 3 bases, and 8 bases had no gene match. CDR3 DNA sequence: TGTGCCAGCAGCTCGGGTGCGGGGGTTCGCACAGATACGCAGTATCTT. Translation gives CASSSGAGVRTDTQYL.

With regard to this clonotype: Because the CDR3 is missing its conserved closing phenylalanine or tryptophan, this is likely a read error. No DNA is shown, since the ends of the CDR3 on it are uncertain; the CDR3 is the one TCRdb lists. The chain combines TRBV4-2 with TRBJ2-7. CDR1 is LGHNA, CDR2 YNFKEQ, per germline. Ends included, the CDR3 has 15 residues. CDR3 region: CASSQAGESFNEQYI.

In this sample, this clonotype is medium-sized. The V gene is TRBV6-1, the J gene TRBJ1-5, with TRBD1 matching over 7 bases. Germline V gene lookup returns CDR1 MNHNS and CDR2 SASEGT. This CDR3 is 14 amino acids long. Trimming removed 6 bases from V and 2 bases from J; junction bases left unmatched: 4. The CDR3 protein is CASRIGTGNQPQHF. DNA for the CDR3: TGTGCCAGCAGGATTGGGACAGGCAATCAGCCCCAGCATTTT.

As concerns this clonotype: The CDR3 ends on some other residue instead of the conserved phenylalanine or tryptophan, so this is likely a read error. The chain couples TRBV11-2 to TRBJ2-7, with D possibly TRBD2 on 6 matching bases. Trimming shortened V by 1 base and J by 7 bases, and 14 bases separated the two germline ends. This CDR3 contains 14 residues. Germline CDR1 reads SGHAT; CDR2 reads FQNNGV. The CDR3 sequence is CASSLGPDGGEQYL. For the CDR3, the DNA is TGTGCCAGCAGCTTAGGCCCCGACGGGGGAGAGCAGTACTTA.

Ten or more counts support this clonotype. The chain recombines TRBV7-9 with TRBJ1-5, with 7 nucleotides matching TRBD1. Trimming cost V 1 base and J 5 bases; bases outside gene matches: 5. Germline V gene data show CDR1 as SEHNR and CDR2 as FQNEAQ (reference sequence). This CDR3 has 15 residues. CDR3 loop: CASSLDKGADQPQHF. CDR3 DNA sequence: TGTGCCAGCAGCTTAGATAAGGGGGCTGATCAGCCCCAGCATTTT.

This clonotype was detected once. This may be a read error: a much more frequent sequence differs by one nucleotide. The chain couples TRBV11-1 to TRBJ1-2, with TRBD1 matching 7 bases. In germline, CDR1 is SGHAT, CDR2 FQDESV (reference sequence). The length of the CDR3 is 14 residues. CDR3 protein: CAGSPPGTDYDYTF. The CDR3 region has the DNA TGCGCCGGCAGCCCCCCAGGGACAGACTATGACTACACCTTC.

Points on this clonotype: A read error may produce the germline difference seen at one junction end. The chain is built from TRBV30 and TRBJ1-1; perhaps TRBD1 as D (5 bases). This CDR3 contains 14 residues. Germline CDR1 GTSNPN, CDR2 SVGIG (reference sequence). As DNA, the CDR3 is TGTGCTTGGAGGTGGGGGACGGTGAACACTGGAGCTATCTTT. This gives the protein CAWRWGTVNTGAIF.

Note on this clonotype: The conserved final phenylalanine or tryptophan is absent from the CDR3, which likely points to a read error. The chain couples TRBV11-2 to TRBJ2-7; perhaps TRBD1 as D (5 bases). The CDR3 totals 13 residues. Germline V gene sequence: CDR1 SGHAT, CDR2 FQNNGV. In DNA form, the CDR3 reads TGTGCCAGCAGTCCTCGACAGTCCTACGTGCAGTACTAC. As protein: CASSPRQSYVQYY.

The chain carries TRBV4-3 and TRBJ2-7; 7 bases match TRBD1. V was pared by 6 bases and J by 1 base, with 9 bases of the junction left unmatched. This CDR3 region has 15 residues. CDR1 and CDR2 from the germline V gene are LGHNA and YSLEER. CDR3 loop: CASSQNSGGSYEQYF. The CDR3 region has the DNA TGCGCCAGCAGTCAAAATTCAGGGGGATCCTACGAGCAGTACTTC.

The gene calls are TRBV28 and TRBJ2-1; perhaps TRBD2 as D (6 bases). The CDR3 contains 16 residues. The V gene's germline CDR1 is MDHEN and CDR2 SYDVKM. The V end was cut by 8 bases, the J end by 3 bases, with 20 bases between. The CDR3 reads CASLGFGGMDYNEQFF. In DNA form, the CDR3 reads TGTGCCAGCCTAGGGTTTGGCGGGATGGACTACAATGAGCAGTTCTTC.

V and J are TRBV11-2 and TRBJ2-5; D is possibly TRBD1 (5 bases). Trimming left V 5 bases short and J 5 bases short, with 27 bases between. Germline V gene data show CDR1 as SGHAT and CDR2 as FQNNGV. The CDR3 loop spans 18 amino acids. The CDR3 DNA is TGTGCCAGCAGCCATAGTTCAGTCCAGGGTACTGGGCGGGAGACCCAGTACTTC. It translates to CASSHSSVQGTGRETQYF.

J is TRBJ1-1 and V is TRBV29-1; TRBD1 might be the D (6 bases). This CDR3 has 13 residues. The germline V gene encodes CDR1 SQVTM and CDR2 ANQGSEA. The CDR3 DNA sequence: TGCAGAGTGCTCGACAGGAGGAACACTGAAGCTTTCTTT. Its protein is CRVLDRRNTEAFF.

The CDR3 loop is CATIPGGYEQYF. In nucleotides, the CDR3 is TGTGCCACTATTCCCGGGGGCTACGAGCAGTACTTC. The rearrangement joins TRBV11-2 to TRBJ2-7; D may be TRBD2 (6 bases). Trimming removed 10 bases at V and 3 bases at J, with 13 bases between. The germline gives CDR1 SGHAT, CDR2 FQNNGV. The CDR3 contains 12 residues. Filled out from reference TRBV11-2 and TRBJ2-7, the complete variable domain reads EAGVAQSPRYKIIEKRQSVAFWCNPISGHATLYWYQQILGQGPKLLIQFQNNGVVDDSQLPKDRFSAERLKGVDSTLKIQPAKLEDSAVYLCATIPGGYEQYFGPGTRLTVT.

In this sample, this clonotype turned up many times. This rearrangement joins TRBV7-3 to TRBJ2-3, with no clear D. The CDR3 has 13 amino acids. Germline V gene sequence: CDR1 SGHTA, CDR2 FQGTGA. V dropped 5 bases and J dropped 6 bases, with 12 bases sitting between them. CDR3 DNA sequence: TGTGCCAGCAGCACCATCCACCTGGATACGCAGTATTTT. Protein product: CASSTIHLDTQYF.